This TCR beta chain was sequenced for a study of regulatory T cells in long-lasting Graves disease. This clonotype was recorded at least ten times. The V gene's germline CDR1 is SGHVS and CDR2 FQNEAQ. The CDR3 has 16 amino acids. V was clipped by 2 bases and J by 3 bases, with 14 bases between them. HTBI primers from iRepertoire and Arm-PCR of CDR3 regions yielded the TCR beta libraries. TCRdb re-called the multiplex PCR reads with MiXCR, one entry per CDR3 protein. The data contain approximately 350,000 distinct CDR3 sequences, roughly 24% of them singletons. Specified time point: persistent/refractory GD, antithyroid drugs over 5 years with positive TRAb. With RNA extracted from PBMCs as input, the TCR library was made. The patients included were those that came from an endocrinology department in Xi'an, China.

V is TRBV7-8 and J is TRBJ1-5; D remains ambiguous. Material: peripheral blood mononuclear cells (PBMCs), obtained when the disease was refractory, from a patient treated with antithyroid drugs. This receptor was taken from a woman aged 40 to 49 with Graves disease. CDR3 coding DNA: TGTGCCAGCAGCTTAAGTACGTCCGCGGCCAATCAGCCCCAGCATTTT. The encoded protein is CASSLSTSAANQPQHF.